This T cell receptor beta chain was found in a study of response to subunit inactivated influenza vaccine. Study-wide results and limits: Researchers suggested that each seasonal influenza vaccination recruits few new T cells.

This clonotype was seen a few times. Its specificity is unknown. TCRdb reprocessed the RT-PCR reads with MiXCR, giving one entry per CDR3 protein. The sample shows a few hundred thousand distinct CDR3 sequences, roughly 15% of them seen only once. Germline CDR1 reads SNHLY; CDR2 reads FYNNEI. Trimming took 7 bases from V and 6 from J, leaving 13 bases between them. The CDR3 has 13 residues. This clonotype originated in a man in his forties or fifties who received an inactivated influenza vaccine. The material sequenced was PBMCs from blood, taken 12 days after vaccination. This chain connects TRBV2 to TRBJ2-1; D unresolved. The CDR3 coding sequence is TGTGCCAGCAACCCGGACGCCCCCAATGAGCAGTTCTTC. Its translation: CASNPDAPNEQFF.